The TCR beta chain under discussion was sequenced for a study of Ad26.COV2.S vaccination and SARS-CoV-2 variants. As for the study in general: Administration of Ad26.COV2.S was intramuscular, either once or twice 56 days apart.

The treatment here: around 19 received Ad26.COV2.S at low or high dose, single or two shots; about 5 received placebo; per-sample allocation not given. Day 63 after the first vaccine or placebo injection was the time point for sampling. The method was immunoSEQ multiplex PCR; TCRdb's version includes in-frame clones alone and lacks a portion of them. The sample shows 250,000 to 300,000 clones, around 87% of them seen only once. CDR3 length equals 17 residues. Germline CDR1 reads SGDLS; CDR2 reads YYNGEE. Trimming cost V 3 bases and J 2 bases; bases outside gene matches: 10. The source of this sequence is a person between 18 and 65 years old who received the Ad26.COV2.S COVID-19 vaccine or a placebo. The V call is TRBV9, the J call TRBJ2-3, with 9 bases identical to TRBD1. The sequencing used peripheral blood, collected in a trial of Ad26.COV2.S vaccine versus placebo. Written as DNA, the CDR3 is TGTGCCAGCAGCGCAACTGGGGGGACAGGGCTCACAGATACGCAGTATTTT. Translation: CASSATGGTGLTDTQYF.